The 18 T cell receptor beta chains reported below all come from one sample, sequenced in a study of CD8 T cells in ankylosing spondylitis. MiXCR was run by TCRdb on the 5' RACE reads, yielding one entry per CDR3 protein. The table has about 260,000 distinct CDR3 sequences, 20% seen once; the top ten hold 7.5% to 9%. Material for sequencing was blood, either unsorted or a sorted T cell fraction (not recorded which). These receptors were taken from a male donor with ankylosing spondylitis or in good health (not recorded which).

This clonotype was counted only a few times. The chain links TRBV5-1 to TRBJ2-5; TRBD2 matches at 14 bases. With V trimmed by 9 bases and J by 3 bases, 13 bases remained unmatched. CDR1 is SGHRS, CDR2 YFSETQ, per germline. This CDR3 is built from 17 residues. The CDR3 reads CATTASSGLAGEETQYF. The CDR3 nucleotides are TGCGCCACCACAGCTTCCTCGGGACTAGCGGGAGAAGAGACCCAGTACTTC.

This clonotype came up a few times. This chain joins TRBV6-1 and TRBJ2-7; D perhaps matches TRBD1 (5 bases). Looked up from germline, CDR1 is MNHNS and CDR2 is SASEGT. The CDR3 extends over 15 amino acids. V was cut by 6 bases and J by 3 bases, with 18 bases left in between. DNA for the CDR3: TGTGCCAGCAGCCCCGACGTTGGGGCCCTCTACGAGCAGTACGTC. Its protein is CASSPDVGALYEQYV.

This clonotype appeared a few times. The chain uses TRBV6-1 and TRBJ2-7; the D is unclear. Germline V gene sequence: CDR1 MNHNS, CDR2 SASEGT. V lost 6 bases and J 1 base, leaving 10 bases between the germline ends. The CDR3 runs 13 residues. This CDR3 reads CASSPSSSYEQYV. The CDR3 nucleotides read TGTGCCAGCAGCCCTTCTTCATCCTACGAGCAGTACGTC.

The J gene is TRBJ1-1, the V gene TRBV12-3 or TRBV12-4, with TRBD1 as a possible D gene (5 bases). V was trimmed by 8 bases and J by 6 bases, leaving 19 bases between them. The CDR3 is 14 amino acids. In nucleotides, the CDR3 is TGTGCCAGCGAGGTTAGGGGTAGTCTGGCTGAAGCTTTCTTT. Its translation is CASEVRGSLAEAFF.

J is TRBJ1-1 and V is TRBV19; 11 bases are a match to TRBD1. The V gene's germline CDR1 is LNHDA and CDR2 SQIVND (reference sequence). The length of the CDR3 is 17 residues. The ends lost 3 bases at V and 1 base at J; junction bases unmatched: 7. This CDR3 reads CASSIRTGGVWNTEAFF. The DNA for the CDR3 is TGTGCCAGTAGTATCAGGACAGGGGGCGTCTGGAACACTGAAGCTTTCTTT.

This clonotype has more than one count but fewer than ten. The V and J genes are TRBV7-8 and TRBJ1-3, with 8 nucleotides matching TRBD1. The germline gives CDR1 SGHVS, CDR2 FQNEAQ. The CDR3 covers 16 residues. Trimming took 1 base from V and 0 from J; bases not matched to a gene: 2. CDR3 sequence (DNA): TGTGCCAGCAGCTTAGGACAGGGGCGCTCTGGAAACACCATATATTTT. Translation: CASSLGQGRSGNTIYF.

Details on this clonotype: A read error may be the cause here, since a much bigger clone is one base away. CDR3 in amino acids: CATTASGGQGNTGELFF. CDR3 nucleotide sequence: TGTGCCACCACTGCCTCCGGAGGACAGGGGAACACCGGGGAGCTGTTTTTT. This chain joins TRBV24-1 and TRBJ2-2; 8 positions agree with TRBD1. J lost 1 base, V lost 8 bases, and 11 bases had no gene match. The CDR3 is 17 amino acids. Germline values: CDR1 KGHDR, CDR2 SFDVKD.

This clonotype was detected ten times or more. The chain links TRBV7-3 to TRBJ2-5; D is perhaps TRBD2 (6 bases). CDR3 length equals 13 residues. Trimming removed 1 base from V and 4 bases from J, with 7 bases in between. Germline CDR1 and CDR2: SGHTA and FQGTGA. The CDR3 spells CASSLNGGETQYF. CDR3 DNA: TGTGCCAGCAGCTTAAACGGGGGAGAGACCCAGTACTTC.

This chain joins TRBV2 and TRBJ2-3; D is possibly TRBD1 or TRBD2 (5 bases each). The germline V gene has CDR1 SNHLY and CDR2 FYNNEI. The CDR3 length is 15 residues. The V gene lost 2 bases and the J gene lost 2 bases, with 11 bases spanning the gap. The chain's CDR3 is CASSESGGYTDTQYF. The CDR3 DNA is TGTGCCAGCAGTGAAAGTGGGGGATACACAGATACGCAGTATTTT.

Regarding this clonotype: A much larger clone differs from this one at a single base, so this may be a read error. The chain recombines TRBV2 with TRBJ1-6; unclear D gene. The CDR3 length is 14 residues. Germline lookup yields CDR1 SNHLY and CDR2 FYNNEI. DNA for the CDR3: TGTGCCAGCAGTGTAACCCAGTCGAATTCACTCCTCCACTTT. Translating it yields CASSVTQSNSLLHF.

The gene calls are TRBV5-1 and TRBJ2-1, with TRBD1 identical over 8 bases. Losses at the gene ends were 4 bases for V and 9 bases for J; bases not matched to a gene: 12. The CDR3 length is 15 residues. Germline CDR1 reads SGHRS; CDR2 reads YFSETQ. The CDR3 sequence: CASSPVQGAMGEQFF. CDR3 in DNA: TGCGCCAGCAGCCCCGTCCAGGGGGCGATGGGTGAGCAGTTCTTC.

V and J are TRBV6-2 or TRBV6-3 and TRBJ2-7; 11 nucleotides agree with TRBD1. The V segment lost 5 bases and the J segment 5 bases; nucleotides outside the gene matches: 2. Germline V CDR1 and CDR2: MNHEY, SVGEGT. This CDR3 contains 13 residues. The CDR3 sequence is CASSRDRGNEQYV. The CDR3 DNA sequence: TGTGCCAGCAGTCGGGACAGGGGGAACGAGCAGTACGTC.

This clonotype came up many times. The rearrangement joins TRBV6-6 to TRBJ2-5; no clear D. The CDR3 sequence is 13 residues long. From germline, CDR1 is MNHNY and CDR2 SVGAGI (reference sequence). The ends were cut back, 0 bases at V and 4 bases at J, with 6 bases in the middle. CDR3 sequence reads: CASSYSSRETQYF. In nucleotides, the CDR3 is TGTGCCAGCAGTTACTCTTCTAGAGAGACCCAGTACTTC.

The chain links TRBV3-1 to TRBJ2-1; D is tentatively TRBD1 or TRBD2 (5 bases each). The CDR3 is made up of 17 amino acids. Trimming shortened V by 3 bases and J by 4 bases, and 19 bases separated the two germline ends. Germline CDR1 reads LGHDT; CDR2 reads YNNKEL (reference sequence). The chain's CDR3 is CASSQAQTGPAYNEQFF. The DNA for the CDR3 is TGTGCCAGCAGCCAGGCCCAGACGGGGCCCGCGTACAATGAGCAGTTCTTC.

V usage is TRBV5-1 and J usage is TRBJ2-6; D might be TRBD1 (6 bases). Trimming removed 4 bases at V and 0 bases at J, with 14 bases between. The germline V gene has CDR1 SGHRS and CDR2 YFSETQ. The CDR3 runs to 17 residues. The CDR3: CASSKTGSFSGANVLTF. The DNA for the CDR3 is TGCGCCAGCAGCAAGACAGGTTCTTTCTCTGGGGCCAACGTCCTGACTTTC. The complete variable domain, with remaining parts taken from reference TRBV5-1 and TRBJ2-6, reads KAGVTQTPRYLIKTRGQQVTLSCSPISGHRSVSWYQQTPGQGLQFLFEYFSETQRNKGNFPGRFSGRQFSNSRSEMNVSTLELGDSALYLCASSKTGSFSGANVLTFGAGSRLTVL.

In its sample, this clonotype was seen many times. The J gene is TRBJ2-5, the V gene TRBV29-1, with 8 bases that match TRBD1. V was clipped by 4 bases and J by 5 bases; unmatched bases: 3. Germline CDR1 reads SQVTM; CDR2 reads ANQGSEA. CDR3 length equals 12 residues. The CDR3 here is CSVGTGMETQYF. For the CDR3, the DNA is TGCAGCGTTGGGACAGGGATGGAGACCCAGTACTTC.

This clonotype was detected only a few times. The V and J genes are TRBV5-1 and TRBJ2-3; D is undetermined. This CDR3 spans 15 amino acids. Trimming pared 0 bases from V and 2 bases from J, leaving 10 bases between. Per the germline V gene, CDR1 is SGHRS and CDR2 is YFSETQ. The CDR3 protein is CASSLVPQYTDTQYF. CDR3 nucleotide sequence: TGCGCCAGCAGCTTGGTTCCGCAATACACAGATACGCAGTATTTT.

This chain joins TRBV20-1 and TRBJ2-5, with 12 bases matching TRBD2. The CDR3 has 14 residues. Germline CDR1 DFQATT, CDR2 SNEGSKA (reference sequence). J was trimmed by 5 bases and V by 5 bases; bases with no gene match: 6. The CDR3 region is CSAWTSGTHETQYF. DNA of the CDR3: TGCAGTGCTTGGACTAGCGGGACCCATGAGACCCAGTACTTC.